These 12 T cell receptor beta chains originate from one sample sequenced in a study of blood T cell repertoires in COVID-19. Generated by immunoSEQ multiplex PCR, the TCRdb table keeps only in-frame clones and is missing some. In the table there are about 210,000 clones, about 89% of which are singletons. The sample comprised peripheral blood. The receptor set was obtained from a woman in her thirties or forties with acute or convalescent COVID-19.

This rearrangement joins TRBV5-1 to TRBJ2-2, with D possibly being TRBD2 (6 bases). The germline CDR1 and CDR2 sequences are SGHRS and YFSETQ. Between the trimmed V and J ends, which lost 4 bases and 2 bases, there was a span of 9 bases. There are 14 residues in the CDR3. CDR3: CASSGDSNTGELFF. The CDR3 coding sequence is TGCGCCAGCAGCGGGGACTCTAACACCGGGGAGCTGTTTTTT. The variable domain in full, with the rest retrieved from reference TRBV5-1 and TRBJ2-2, is KAGVTQTPRYLIKTRGQQVTLSCSPISGHRSVSWYQQTPGQGLQFLFEYFSETQRNKGNFPGRFSGRQFSNSRSEMNVSTLELGDSALYLCASSGDSNTGELFFGEGSRLTVL.

The chain is built from TRBV5-1 and TRBJ2-1, with 15 bases aligning to TRBD2. The CDR3 consists of 17 residues. With 4 bases clipped from V and 10 bases from J, the junction kept 12 bases outside the gene matches. Looked up from germline, CDR1 is SGHRS and CDR2 is YFSETQ. In DNA form, the CDR3 reads TGCGCCAGCAGCCCCGGGACTAGCGGGGGGCCACTGGTGGAGCAGTTCTTC. Protein product: CASSPGTSGGPLVEQFF.

The chain recombines TRBV10-2 with TRBJ1-2; 9 positions match TRBD1. V was clipped by 9 bases and J by 6 bases; unmatched bases: 14. The length of the CDR3 is 15 residues. Germline loops: CDR1 WSHSY, CDR2 SAAADI. The CDR3 region is CASFSTGTGIHGYTF. The DNA of the CDR3 is TGCGCCAGTTTCTCAACCGGGACAGGGATCCATGGCTACACCTTC.

The genes are TRBV3-1 (or the pseudogene TRBV3-2) and TRBJ1-1; D not certain. The CDR3 totals 15 residues. From germline, CDR1 is LGHDT and CDR2 YNNKEL (reference sequence). V dropped 6 bases and J dropped 0 bases, with 14 bases sitting between them. The CDR3 region is CASSLAEVMNTEAFF. The CDR3 DNA sequence: TGTGCCAGCAGTCTTGCTGAGGTCATGAACACTGAAGCTTTCTTT.

The chain joins TRBV5-1 to TRBJ1-4; 10 bases line up with TRBD1. Trimming cost V 4 bases and J 8 bases; bases outside gene matches: 17. The CDR3 extends over 18 amino acids. From germline, CDR1 is SGHRS and CDR2 YFSETQ. The CDR3 bases are TGCGCCAGCAGCCTACCGTCCCGGGACAGGGGAGAGGGAGAAAAACTGTTTTTT. Its protein is CASSLPSRDRGEGEKLFF.

The gene calls are TRBV20-1 and TRBJ2-1, with D hard to call. In germline, CDR1 is DFQATT, CDR2 SNEGSKA (reference sequence). The CDR3 has 11 amino acids. V lost 6 bases and J lost 4, with 7 bases in between. The CDR3 is CSAPTYNEQFF. For the CDR3, the DNA is TGCAGTGCCCCAACATACAATGAGCAGTTCTTC.

This chain connects TRBV4-1 to TRBJ1-1; D might be TRBD1 (6 bases). This CDR3 spans 15 amino acids. CDR1 and CDR2 from the germline V gene are MGHRA and YSYEKL. V lost 4 bases, J lost 2 bases, and 14 bases lay in between. CDR3 nucleotide sequence: TGCGCCAGCAGCCGGGCCACAGGGCCCAACACTGAAGCTTTCTTT. This sequence encodes CASSRATGPNTEAFF.

The genes are TRBV5-1 and TRBJ1-2, with 7 positions matching TRBD1. J gave up 1 base and V 0 bases, and 6 bases lay outside the gene matches. Germline values: CDR1 SGHRS, CDR2 YFSETQ. The CDR3 spans 16 residues. CDR3 coding DNA: TGCGCCAGCAGCTTGGGTACAGGGGAACTTAACTATGGCTACACCTTC. It specifies CASSLGTGELNYGYTF.

The chain recombines TRBV11-2 with TRBJ1-6; D is unclear. The CDR3 runs 14 residues. The V end was cut by 5 bases, the J end by 9 bases, with 14 bases between. The germline V gene has CDR1 SGHAT and CDR2 FQNNGV. The CDR3 nucleotides read TGTGCCAGCAGCCGTAGCCTATCTAGTTCACCCCTCCACTTT. Protein sequence: CASSRSLSSSPLHF.

The V gene is TRBV5-1, the J gene TRBJ1-1, with D possibly being TRBD1 (5 bases). CDR1 SGHRS and CDR2 YFSETQ come from the germline V gene. CDR3 length: 15 amino acids. The ends were cut back, 0 bases at V and 4 bases at J, with 13 bases in the middle. The CDR3 reads CASSLATGGVTEAFF. In nucleotides, the CDR3 is TGCGCCAGCAGCTTGGCAACAGGTGGTGTCACTGAAGCTTTCTTT.

This chain links TRBV27 with TRBJ2-1; 14 bases align to TRBD2. This CDR3 has 18 residues. Losses at the gene ends were 5 bases for V and 0 bases for J; bases not matched to a gene: 6. Germline-derived CDR1 and CDR2 are MNHEY and SMNVEV (reference sequence). The CDR3 reads CASSPGTSGGSSYNEQFF. The CDR3 coding sequence is TGTGCCAGCAGTCCAGGGACTAGCGGGGGCAGCTCCTACAATGAGCAGTTCTTC.

The J gene is TRBJ2-1, the V gene TRBV10-1; 9 nucleotides agree with TRBD2. The CDR3 contains 17 residues. With 4 bases clipped from V and 6 bases from J, the junction kept 13 bases outside the gene matches. The germline V gene has CDR1 WNHNN and CDR2 SYGVQD (reference sequence). The CDR3 loop reads CASSVPARRGGGNEQFF. The CDR3 nucleotides read TGCGCCAGCAGTGTCCCCGCGAGGCGGGGGGGAGGCAATGAGCAGTTCTTC.